The T cell receptor (beta chain) under discussion was sequenced for a study of CD4 T cells in relation to SARS-CoV-2 and coronaviruses. On the study more broadly: Negative control cultures got HIV-1 Nef peptides or no peptide.

CDR1 is SGHNT and CDR2 is YYREEE in the germline V gene (reference sequence). The CDR3 is 14 amino acids. V dropped 2 bases and J dropped 2 bases, with 9 bases sitting between them. Sequenced by immunoSEQ multiplex PCR; TCRdb stores in-frame clones only, minus some. The table includes 20,000 to 25,000 clones, approximately 72% detected once. In regard to this clone: The antigen remains unidentified.

Unexposed donor CD4+ T cells date from about 2011-2018, before the COVID-19 pandemic. Isolation of CD4+ T cells took place after around eleven days in culture. Testing used SARS-CoV-2 S/N and four cold-coronavirus spikes on unexposed-donor CD4+ T cells, cells permitting. Sequenced sample: CD4+ T cells from PBMCs, cultured in vitro. The chain is built from TRBV5-4 and TRBJ2-3; possibly TRBD2 for D (5 bases). This clonotype was obtained from a human donor in good health. CDR3 in DNA: TGTGCCAGCAGCTTAGCGGATCTCACAGATACGCAGTATTTT. Translating gives CASSLADLTDTQYF.